The rows below give T cell receptor beta chains drawn from one sample of a study of PD-L1 blockade in urothelial cancer. TCRdb's copy holds only in-frame clones and misses some; the assay was immunoSEQ multiplex PCR. The repertoire holds tens of thousands of clones, with around 84% as singletons. Sequencing was performed on PBMCs, taken around atezolizumab (anti-PD-L1) treatment. These receptors originate from a woman aged 70-85 years with urothelial cancer. Each CDR3 is given with its conserved first and last residue. Each record gives: V gene, J gene, clone size, D gene, CDR3 protein, CDR3 DNA. D genes are given only for firm matches. Some rows have no size entry. The others give once, few or many, or a class for an expanded clone.

>TRBV6-1|TRBJ2-7|few|TRBD1
CASSVRQGETYF
TGTGCCAGCAGTGTCCGGCAGGGGGAGACCTATTTC
>TRBV10-3|TRBJ2-1|NA|TRBD2
CAISVLAGATYNEQFF
TGTGCCATCAGTGTTTTAGCGGGGGCCACCTACAATGAGCAGTTCTTC
>TRBV10-1|TRBJ1-4|NA|TRBD1
CASSRGQGIQTNEKLFF
TGCGCCAGCAGTCGAGGACAGGGAATACAAACTAATGAAAAACTGTTTTTT
>TRBV6-1|TRBJ2-6|NA|NA
CASSEGWSSGANVLTF
TGTGCCAGCAGTGAAGGCTGGAGCTCTGGGGCCAACGTCCTGACTTTC
>TRBV19|TRBJ2-3|NA|TRBD2
CASSGSGRGFADTQYF
TGTGCCAGTAGTGGGAGCGGGAGGGGTTTTGCAGATACGCAGTATTTT
>TRBV7-8|TRBJ2-7|few|NA
CASSLLQGPHEQYF
TGTGCCAGCAGCTTATTACAGGGTCCCCACGAGCAGTACTTC
>TRBV10-3|TRBJ1-6|NA|NA
CAISDEGIYNSPLHF
TGTGCCATCAGTGACGAGGGTATCTATAATTCACCCCTCCACTTT
>TRBV5-5|TRBJ1-1|NA|NA
CASSTGFLTEAFF
TGTGCCAGCAGCACCGGGTTTTTAACTGAAGCTTTCTTT
>TRBV18|TRBJ2-7|NA|TRBD1
CASSPPLPGQGLSYEQYF
TGTGCCAGCTCACCACCTCTTCCGGGACAGGGGCTTTCCTACGAGCAGTACTTC
>TRBV29-1|TRBJ2-1|NA|TRBD2
CSGETGTSGDSYNEQFF
TGCAGCGGAGAGACCGGGACTAGCGGGGACTCCTACAATGAGCAGTTCTTC
>TRBV19|TRBJ1-5|NA|TRBD1
CASSPQGIYSNQPQHF
TGTGCCAGTAGTCCACAGGGGATTTATAGCAATCAGCCCCAGCATTTT
>TRBV18|TRBJ1-1|few|NA
CASSQSAAVNTEAFF
TGTGCCAGCTCTCAAAGCGCGGCGGTTAACACTGAAGCTTTCTTT
>TRBV4-2|TRBJ2-2|NA|TRBD2
CASSQEGGDGSVALGELFF
TGTGCCAGCAGCCAAGAGGGAGGGGACGGGAGCGTAGCACTCGGGGAGCTGTTTTTT
>TRBV5-1|TRBJ1-2|NA|NA
CASSLARGSNYGYTF
TGCGCCAGCAGCTTGGCAAGGGGATCTAACTATGGCTACACCTTC
>TRBV5-4|TRBJ2-7|NA|TRBD2
CASSSLAGGTYEQYF
TGTGCCAGCAGCTCTCTAGCGGGGGGTACCTACGAGCAGTACTTC
>TRBV18|TRBJ2-2|NA|TRBD1
CASSPGTGPVTGELFF
TGTGCCAGCTCACCCGGGACAGGGCCTGTAACCGGGGAGCTGTTTTTT
>TRBV30|TRBJ1-5|NA|NA
CAWSVENQPQHF
TGTGCCTGGAGTGTAGAGAATCAGCCCCAGCATTTT
>TRBV18|TRBJ2-7|NA|TRBD1
CASSPTWQGAHEQYF
TGTGCCAGCTCACCCACATGGCAGGGGGCCCACGAGCAGTACTTC
>TRBV7-2|TRBJ2-1|NA|NA
CASSYLAPWEQFF
TGTGCCAGCAGCTACCTGGCCCCATGGGAGCAGTTCTTC
>TRBV9|TRBJ2-5|NA|NA
CASSVDSQGRETQYF
TGTGCCAGCAGCGTAGACTCGCAGGGCAGGGAGACCCAGTACTTC
>TRBV7-8|TRBJ2-3|NA|NA
CASSLARRGSTDTQYF
TGTGCCAGCAGCTTAGCGCGGAGGGGAAGCACAGATACGCAGTATTTT
>TRBV6-5|TRBJ2-3|NA|TRBD2
CASRRGLAGADTQYF
TGTGCCAGCAGAAGAGGACTAGCGGGAGCAGATACGCAGTATTTT
>TRBV10-1|TRBJ2-2|NA|NA
CASSETDRFGGELFF
TGCGCCAGCAGTGAGACGGACAGATTCGGCGGGGAGCTGTTTTTT
>TRBV29-1|TRBJ2-5|NA|NA
CSVPGEASETQYF
TGCAGCGTCCCAGGGGAAGCCTCAGAGACCCAGTACTTC
>TRBV5-1|TRBJ1-1|NA|NA
CASSLYGSTEAFF
TGCGCCAGCAGCTTGTACGGGAGCACTGAAGCTTTCTTT
>TRBV2|TRBJ1-2|NA|TRBD1
CASSDSGGLRGYTF
TGTGCCAGCAGTGATTCAGGGGGCTTGAGAGGCTACACCTTC
>TRBV27|TRBJ2-2|NA|TRBD2
CASRGTSGIPGGELFF
TGTGCCAGCAGGGGGACTAGCGGGATTCCGGGCGGGGAGCTGTTTTTT
>TRBV7-9|TRBJ1-1|NA|TRBD1
CASKTGGANTEAFF
TGTGCCAGCAAGACAGGGGGGGCGAACACTGAAGCTTTCTTT
>TRBV5-1|TRBJ2-7|NA|NA
CASSLGQVSYEQYF
TGCGCCAGCAGCTTGGGACAGGTATCCTACGAGCAGTACTTC
>TRBV6-5|TRBJ1-2|once|NA
CASSFSGNYGYTF
TGTGCCAGCAGTTTTTCAGGGAACTATGGCTACACCTTC
>TRBV18|TRBJ1-5|NA|TRBD1
CASSPRTGFGIQPQHF
TGTGCCAGCTCACCTAGGACAGGATTTGGGATACAGCCCCAGCATTTT
>TRBV7-9|TRBJ2-1|NA|NA
CASSLTRNEQFF
TGTGCCAGCAGCCTGACTAGAAATGAGCAGTTCTTC
>TRBV18|TRBJ1-2|NA|NA
CASSPREVGGYTF
TGTGCCAGCTCACCTCGGGAGGTTGGTGGCTACACCTTC
>TRBV7-3|TRBJ1-1|NA|TRBD1
CASSAGTGGGDEAFF
TGTGCCAGCAGCGCCGGGACAGGGGGCGGGGATGAAGCTTTCTTT
>TRBV27|TRBJ1-2|NA|TRBD1
CASSLSSMTGAYGYTF
TGTGCCAGCAGTTTATCGAGTATGACAGGGGCCTATGGCTACACCTTC
>TRBV29-1|TRBJ2-7|NA|TRBD1
CSVELRDRDYEQYF
TGCAGCGTTGAACTTCGGGACAGGGACTACGAGCAGTACTTC
>TRBV30|TRBJ2-3|once|TRBD1
CAWSGRDRSTDTQYF
TGTGCCTGGAGTGGCCGGGACAGGAGCACAGATACGCAGTATTTT
>TRBV5-1|TRBJ1-2|NA|TRBD1
CASSLQGQSGYTF
TGCGCCAGCAGCTTACAGGGACAGAGTGGCTACACCTTC
>TRBV4-1|TRBJ2-1|NA|TRBD2
CASSHRGLAGELYNEQFF
TGCGCCAGCAGCCATAGGGGTTTAGCGGGGGAATTATACAATGAGCAGTTCTTC
>TRBV7-2|TRBJ1-2|NA|NA
CASSPGYGYTF
TGTGCCAGCAGCCCCGGGTATGGCTACACCTTC
>TRBV29-1|TRBJ2-7|NA|TRBD1
CSVDLGTGDEQYF
TGCAGCGTTGACTTAGGGACAGGGGACGAGCAGTACTTC
>TRBV9|TRBJ1-5|NA|TRBD1
CASSQGQANNQPQHF
TGTGCCAGCAGCCAGGGACAGGCTAACAATCAGCCCCAGCATTTT
>TRBV29-1|TRBJ2-1|NA|NA
CSVVGSEVPGDYNEQFF
TGCAGCGTTGTGGGGTCAGAGGTGCCGGGGGATTACAATGAGCAGTTCTTC
>TRBV27|TRBJ2-2|NA|TRBD2
CASSLSASGRNTGELFF
TGTGCCAGCAGCTTATCTGCGAGCGGGAGGAACACCGGGGAGCTGTTTTTT
>TRBV30|TRBJ2-5|once|TRBD2
CAWSAIGTSGKQETQYF
TGTGCCTGGAGTGCCATCGGGACTAGCGGGAAACAAGAGACCCAGTACTTC
>TRBV6-5|TRBJ2-7|once|NA
CASTPPGSYEQYF
TGTGCCAGCACCCCCCCGGGGTCCTACGAGCAGTACTTC
>TRBV5-1|TRBJ2-7|NA|TRBD1
CASSLGYLTGTSSYEQYF
TGCGCCAGCAGCTTGGGTTATTTGACAGGGACCAGCTCCTACGAGCAGTACTTC